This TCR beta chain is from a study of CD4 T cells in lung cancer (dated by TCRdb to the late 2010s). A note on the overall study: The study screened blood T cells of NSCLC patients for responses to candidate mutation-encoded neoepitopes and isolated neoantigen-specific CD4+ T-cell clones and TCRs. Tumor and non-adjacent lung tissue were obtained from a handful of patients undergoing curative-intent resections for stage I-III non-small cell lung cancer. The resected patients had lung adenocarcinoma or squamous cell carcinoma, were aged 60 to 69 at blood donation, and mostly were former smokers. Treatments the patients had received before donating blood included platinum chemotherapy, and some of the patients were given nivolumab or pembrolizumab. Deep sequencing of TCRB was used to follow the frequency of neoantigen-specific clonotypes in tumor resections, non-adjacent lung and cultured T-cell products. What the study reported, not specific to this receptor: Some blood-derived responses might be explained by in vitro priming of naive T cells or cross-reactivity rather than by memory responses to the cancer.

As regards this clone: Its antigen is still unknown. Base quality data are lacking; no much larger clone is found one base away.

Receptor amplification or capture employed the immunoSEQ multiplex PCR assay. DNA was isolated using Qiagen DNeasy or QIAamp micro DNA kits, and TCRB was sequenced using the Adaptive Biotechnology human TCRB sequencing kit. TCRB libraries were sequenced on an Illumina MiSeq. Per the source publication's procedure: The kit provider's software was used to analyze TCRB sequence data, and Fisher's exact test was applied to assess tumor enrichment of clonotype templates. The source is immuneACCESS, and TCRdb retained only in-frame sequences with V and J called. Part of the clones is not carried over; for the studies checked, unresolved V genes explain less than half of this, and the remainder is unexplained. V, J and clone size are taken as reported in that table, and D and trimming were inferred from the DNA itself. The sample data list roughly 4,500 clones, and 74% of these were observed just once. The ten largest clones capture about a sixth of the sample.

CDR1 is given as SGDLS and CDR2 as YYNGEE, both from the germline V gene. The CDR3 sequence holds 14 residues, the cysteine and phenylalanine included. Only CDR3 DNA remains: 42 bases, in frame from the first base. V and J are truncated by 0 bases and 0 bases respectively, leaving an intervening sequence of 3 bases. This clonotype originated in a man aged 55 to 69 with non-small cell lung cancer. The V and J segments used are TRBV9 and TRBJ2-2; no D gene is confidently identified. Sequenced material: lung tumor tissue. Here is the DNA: TGTGCCAGCAGCGTAGCCACGAACACCGGGGAGCTGTTTTTT. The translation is CASSVATNTGELFF.